Below are 19 T cell receptor beta chains sequenced from a single sample in a study of OX40 agonist ivuxolimab in advanced cancers. Data came from immunoSEQ multiplex PCR; TCRdb stores just in-frame clones and leaves some out. The data show 91,000 or so clones, under 90% seen once. This specimen consisted of CD4+ or CD8+ T cells sorted from blood, obtained in a trial of the OX40 agonist ivuxolimab. These receptors were obtained from an adult with an advanced solid tumor such as melanoma, head and neck, liver or kidney cancer.

The chain couples TRBV2 to TRBJ2-1; TRBD1 is a possible D gene (6 bases). This CDR3 is built from 13 residues. Germline V gene lookup returns CDR1 SNHLY and CDR2 FYNNEI. Trimming shortened V by 8 bases and J by 8 bases, and 16 bases separated the two germline ends. The chain's CDR3 is CASRPGVPYEQFF. The CDR3 DNA follows: TGTGCCAGCCGGCCAGGGGTCCCGTATGAGCAGTTCTTC.

The chain recombines TRBV6-7 with TRBJ1-5; D not resolved. TRBV6-7 is an ORF, with its function uncertain. Trimming took off 9 bases at V and 0 bases at J, with 21 bases between the two ends. This CDR3 is 17 amino acids long. The CDR3 sequence is CARRKRPYSYSNQPQHF. The CDR3 DNA is TGTGCCAGACGCAAGCGGCCCTATAGTTATAGCAATCAGCCCCAGCATTTT.

The rearrangement uses TRBV7-2 and TRBJ2-3; TRBD2 matches 8 bases. CDR1 is SGHTA, CDR2 FQGNSA, per germline. The length of the CDR3 is 16 residues. Unmatched junction bases numbered 9, after V lost 0 bases and J lost 7 bases. The CDR3: CASSLAPSGSLNTQYF. The CDR3 bases are TGTGCCAGCAGCTTAGCGCCAAGCGGGAGTTTAAATACGCAGTATTTT.

This chain uses TRBV2 with TRBJ2-1; no firm D call. The V gene lost 3 bases and the J gene lost 0 bases, with 6 bases spanning the gap. The CDR3 is 14 residues long. Germline CDR1 reads SNHLY; CDR2 reads FYNNEI. In nucleotides, the CDR3 is TGTGCCAGCAGTGAGGCTAGCTCCTACAATGAGCAGTTCTTC. This gives the protein CASSEASSYNEQFF.

The chain employs TRBV2 and TRBJ2-7, with 12 nucleotides matching TRBD1. Germline CDR1 and CDR2: SNHLY and FYNNEI. V lost 9 bases to trimming and J lost 9 bases; unmatched junction nucleotides: 9. The CDR3 is made up of 13 amino acids. CDR3 DNA: TGTGCCAGTAACCGGGACAGGGGGCGGGGGCAGTACTTC. Its protein product is CASNRDRGRGQYF.

V gene TRBV19 combines with J gene TRBJ2-1; 7 bases are a match to TRBD2. CDR3 length equals 15 residues. J was trimmed by 7 bases and V by 5 bases; bases with no gene match: 11. Germline lookup yields CDR1 LNHDA and CDR2 SQIVND (reference sequence). The CDR3 sequence: CASSPYSGQRNEQFF. CDR3 sequence (DNA): TGTGCCAGTAGTCCATATAGCGGGCAGCGGAATGAGCAGTTCTTC.

The chain uses TRBV6-5 and TRBJ1-2; possible D gene TRBD1, 5 bases. Germline lookup yields CDR1 MNHEY and CDR2 SVGAGI. Trimming removed 0 bases at V and 7 bases at J, with 18 bases between. The CDR3 length is 16 residues. This CDR3 reads CASSYSPTGDLGGYTF. Written as DNA, the CDR3 is TGTGCCAGCAGTTACTCCCCCACTGGGGACTTGGGTGGCTACACCTTC.

The chain has TRBV10-3 and TRBJ1-5, with TRBD1 matching 8 bases. Germline CDR1 ENHRY, CDR2 SYGVKD. CDR3 length: 14 amino acids. After removal of 8 bases from V and 1 base from J, the junction contained 4 bases not matched to a gene. CDR3 sequence (DNA): TGTGCCATCTCCGGACAGGGAAGCAATCAGCCCCAGCATTTT. Translated, it gives CAISGQGSNQPQHF.

This chain uses TRBV18 with TRBJ1-2; 8 nucleotides match TRBD1. V shed 5 bases and J 4 bases; nucleotides not matched to a gene: 12. This CDR3 is built from 16 residues. Per the germline V gene, CDR1 is KGHSH and CDR2 is LQKENI. The CDR3 bases are TGTGCCAGCTCAGAAAACGATCAGGGGGCTGGCTATGGCTACACCTTC. Its translation: CASSENDQGAGYGYTF.

In nucleotides, the CDR3 is TGCGCCAGCAGCCAATATGGGACAGGGGTGGAGGCTTTCTTT. The encoded protein is CASSQYGTGVEAFF. The rearrangement joins TRBV5-1 to TRBJ1-1, with 10 bases identical to TRBD1. V lost 4 bases, J lost 11 bases, and 11 bases stayed unmatched. In germline, CDR1 is SGHRS, CDR2 YFSETQ. This CDR3 is built from 14 residues.

The chain recombines TRBV6-1 with TRBJ1-2; 8 bases agree with TRBD1. Trimming took 5 bases from V and 2 from J; bases not matched to a gene: 4. Germline V gene lookup returns CDR1 MNHNS and CDR2 SASEGT. The CDR3 extends over 14 amino acids. CDR3 DNA sequence: TGTGCCAGCAGTCGACAGGGGTCGAACTATGGCTACACCTTC. Translating it yields CASSRQGSNYGYTF.

The CDR3 DNA sequence: TGTGCCAGCAGTTACAGCGGTTGGGAGCCCCAGCATTTT. Translation gives CASSYSGWEPQHF. V and J are TRBV6-5 and TRBJ1-5; D is unclear. Trimming took 2 bases from V and 8 from J, leaving 10 bases between them. The CDR3 is made up of 13 amino acids. Looked up from germline, CDR1 is MNHEY and CDR2 is SVGAGI.

The V and J genes are TRBV6-5 and TRBJ2-7; D might be TRBD1 or TRBD2, each matching 5 bases. There are 16 residues in the CDR3. Looked up from germline, CDR1 is MNHEY and CDR2 is SVGAGI. Trimming shortened V by 2 bases and J by 6 bases, and 20 bases separated the two germline ends. CDR3 loop: CASSYLKVGGPSEQYF. The CDR3 coding sequence is TGTGCCAGCAGTTACCTAAAGGTTGGGGGACCCAGCGAGCAGTACTTC.

CDR3 in amino acids: CASGDQQETQYF. The CDR3 DNA sequence: TGTGCCAGCGGGGACCAACAAGAGACCCAGTACTTC. The rearrangement joins TRBV2 to TRBJ2-5; D is tentatively TRBD1 or TRBD2 (5 bases each). Trimming took off 8 bases at V and 2 bases at J, with 9 bases between the two ends. The CDR3 runs to 12 residues. Germline CDR1 SNHLY, CDR2 FYNNEI.

This chain links TRBV6-1 with TRBJ2-3; 14 nucleotides line up with TRBD2. The junction had 6 bases not matched to a gene; V was cut back by 4 bases and J by 6 bases. Germline CDR1 and CDR2: MNHNS and SASEGT. The CDR3 contains 16 residues. The CDR3, as DNA: TGTGCCAGCAGTGGCGGGACTAGCGGGAGTTGGGATACGCAGTATTTT. The encoded protein is CASSGGTSGSWDTQYF.

This chain joins TRBV14 and TRBJ1-1, with TRBD1 matching over 10 bases. The trim removed 4 bases at V and 5 bases at J, leaving 10 bases unmatched. Germline-derived CDR1 and CDR2 are SGHDN and FVKESK. The CDR3 extends over 16 amino acids. DNA of the CDR3: TGTGCCAGCAGCCTAGGACAGGGGGTAATTATAACTGAAGCTTTCTTT. Protein: CASSLGQGVIITEAFF.

The chain combines TRBV11-2 with TRBJ1-1; D unresolved. The ends were cut back, 5 bases at V and 8 bases at J, with 12 bases in the middle. Germline V gives CDR1 SGHAT, CDR2 FQNNGV. The CDR3 runs 12 residues. The DNA of the CDR3 is TGTGCCAGCAGCCGAAATAGGGTGGAAGCTTTCTTT. This codes for CASSRNRVEAFF.

V is TRBV6-1 and J is TRBJ1-2; D might be TRBD1 (6 bases). The CDR3 has 16 residues. Germline V gene sequence: CDR1 MNHNS, CDR2 SASEGT. Trimming shortened V by 4 bases and J by 1 base, and 16 bases separated the two germline ends. CDR3 DNA sequence: TGTGCCAGCAGTGCCGAACAGGGTTTGCTTAACTATGGCTACACCTTC. Translating it yields CASSAEQGLLNYGYTF.

V and J are TRBV28 and TRBJ1-1; D remains ambiguous. There are 12 residues in the CDR3. V dropped 7 bases and J dropped 1 base, with 7 bases sitting between them. Germline values: CDR1 MDHEN, CDR2 SYDVKM. CDR3 residues: CASNDANTEAFF. DNA for the CDR3: TGTGCCAGCAACGACGCGAACACTGAAGCTTTCTTT.